The following is a T cell receptor (beta chain) sequence with its context. What it binds is unknown. Total RNA was extracted at no less than 6 micrograms per sample. This sample is part of a study of blood T cells in healthy people across ages. Whole-study results and caveats: The diversity estimates, figures obtained from one million T cells, were considered underestimates. Observed TCR beta diversity per million T cells went down as age went up. This fall followed a roughly linear course with age.

This CDR3 contains 13 residues. Germline CDR1 is PRHDT and CDR2 is FYEKMQ (reference sequence). V was pared by 2 bases and J by 13 bases, with 15 bases between. For the second PCR, which ran for roughly 6 to 12 cycles, a sample-barcoded 5' primer and a J-beta primer mix were used. With 12 random nucleotides, a template-switch adaptor tagged each individual cDNA molecule. TCRdb independently ran MiXCR on the 5' RACE reads; one entry per CDR3 protein. The table lists around 870,000 distinct CDR3 sequences, more than 25% of them singletons. The chain is built from TRBV13 and TRBJ2-4, with D perhaps being TRBD1 or TRBD2 (5 bases each). The source is a woman at least 80 years old in good health. Material: blood. CDR3 DNA: TGTGCCAGCAGCTTATTTTCCGGGGCAGTGCAGTACTTC. Translated: CASSLFSGAVQYF.